This T cell receptor beta chain derives from a study of Ad26.COV2.S vaccination and SARS-CoV-2 variants. Study-level points and caveats: An underestimation of total T cell responses may have resulted from the TCR breadth and depth analyses. Recipients of either vaccine or placebo displayed similar breadth of non-spike TCRs.

Treatment reported: about 20 received Ad26.COV2.S at low or high dose, single or two shots; 5 received placebo; per-sample allocation not given. The samples were gathered on day 63 after the first injection of vaccine or placebo. In regard to this clone: What it binds is not known.

Data came from immunoSEQ multiplex PCR; TCRdb stores just in-frame clones and leaves some out. Altogether fewer than 600,000 clones are present, about 88% being singletons, with the ten largest covering approximately 1.7%. Material: peripheral blood, obtained in a trial of Ad26.COV2.S vaccine versus placebo. The origin of this receptor is a person between 18 and 65 years old who received the Ad26.COV2.S COVID-19 vaccine or a placebo.

The CDR3 spells CASSQGRGGANYGYTF. Here the CDR3 DNA reads TGTGCCAGCAGCCAAGGCCGCGGGGGGGCTAACTATGGCTACACCTTC. The genes are TRBV3-1 (or the pseudogene TRBV3-2) and TRBJ1-2; a weak D match, TRBD1 (5 bases). Trimming shortened V by 1 base and J by 0 bases, and 12 bases separated the two germline ends. The V gene's germline CDR1 is LGHDT and CDR2 YNNKEL (reference sequence). The CDR3 extends over 16 amino acids.